This T cell receptor beta chain came from a study of cytomegalovirus exposure and HLA in healthy donors. With 60 Vbeta and 13 Jbeta primers, the PCR was carried out. Assay: immunoSEQ multiplex PCR; the TCRdb copy retains only in-frame clones and omits some. The repertoire holds over 50,000 clones, over 70% seen once, with approximately 50% in the top ten. V lost 4 bases, J lost 5 bases, and 20 bases lay in between. The CDR3 runs 16 residues. Germline-derived CDR1 and CDR2 are LNHDA and SQIVND (reference sequence). Source material: PBMCs. The sequence came from a man aged 50 to 59 in good health and CMV-seropositive. The V call is TRBV19, the J call TRBJ1-1, with TRBD1 as a possible D gene (6 bases). The CDR3 nucleotides are TGTGCCAGTAGTACGAGGGGCACAGGGACAAGGACTGAAGCTTTCTTT. It is translated as CASSTRGTGTRTEAFF.